One and the same sample provided the 8 T cell receptor beta chains below, sequenced in a study of blood T cell repertoires in COVID-19. Sequenced by immunoSEQ multiplex PCR; TCRdb stores in-frame clones only, minus some. The table has about 140,000 clones, about 86% seen once. The material sequenced was peripheral blood. The receptors shown here come from an older woman with active or convalescent COVID-19.

This clone was recorded a few times. The CDR3 protein is CASSLGRGTEAFF. The CDR3, as DNA: TGTGCCAGCAGTTTGGGAAGGGGCACTGAAGCTTTCTTT. This chain joins TRBV28 and TRBJ1-1; maybe TRBD1 (5 bases). Germline V gives CDR1 MDHEN, CDR2 SYDVKM. Trimming cost V 3 bases and J 4 bases, with 9 bases left between them. The CDR3 runs 13 residues.

This clone occurred a few times. The chain is built from TRBV28 and TRBJ1-5; a weak D match, TRBD1 (5 bases). CDR1 is MDHEN and CDR2 is SYDVKM in the germline V gene. This CDR3 has 14 amino acids. The V gene lost 4 bases and the J gene lost 2 bases, with 9 bases spanning the gap. This chain's CDR3 is CASSSTRGNQPQHF. The CDR3 nucleotides read TGTGCCAGCAGTTCTACCAGGGGCAATCAGCCCCAGCATTTT.

The chain is built from TRBV28 and TRBJ1-2; D remains ambiguous. Germline V CDR1 and CDR2: MDHEN, SYDVKM. Trimming removed 3 bases at V and 7 bases at J, with 12 bases between. The CDR3 runs 13 residues. CDR3 coding DNA: TGTGCCAGCAGTTTTATGGCACCCCCTGGCTACACCTTC. As protein: CASSFMAPPGYTF.

The rearrangement links TRBV7-9 to TRBJ2-2; 10 bases agree with TRBD2. The V and J ends lost 6 bases and 4 bases, in that order; junction bases with no gene match: 8. The CDR3 spans 16 residues. Germline V lookup: CDR1 SEHNR, CDR2 FQNEAQ (reference sequence). CDR3: CASRVLAGVITGELFF. The CDR3 DNA follows: TGTGCCAGCAGGGTCCTAGCGGGAGTAATCACCGGGGAGCTGTTTTTT.

The rearrangement links TRBV29-1 to TRBJ1-2, with TRBD1 matching over 9 bases. Trimming at V came to 6 bases and at J to 3 bases, leaving 8 bases not matched to a gene. The CDR3 spans 14 residues. Germline loops: CDR1 SQVTM, CDR2 ANQGSEA. CDR3 protein: CSVPPGQGDYGYTF. The CDR3 nucleotides are TGCAGCGTGCCCCCGGGACAGGGTGACTATGGCTACACCTTC. Using reference TRBV29-1 and TRBJ1-2 for the parts outside the CDR3, the full variable domain is SAVISQKPSRDICQRGTSLTIQCQVDSQVTMMFWYRQQPGQSLTLIATANQGSEATYESGFVIDKFPISRPNLTFSTLTVSNMSPEDSSIYLCSVPPGQGDYGYTFGSGTRLTVV.

The genes are TRBV5-1 and TRBJ1-2; D is perhaps TRBD1 (5 bases). The CDR3 has 14 residues. Germline values: CDR1 SGHRS, CDR2 YFSETQ. V was cut by 4 bases and J by 3 bases, with 13 bases left in between. The CDR3 nucleotides are TGCGCCAGCAGCCCATTGGACATGGACTATGGCTACACCTTC. As protein: CASSPLDMDYGYTF.

This chain connects TRBV9 to TRBJ2-3; 11 nucleotides align to TRBD2. The CDR3 length is 18 residues. V dropped 3 bases and J dropped 2; count of bases not matched to a gene: 11. The germline V gene has CDR1 SGDLS and CDR2 YYNGEE. CDR3 region: CASSAEKPGLAATDTQYF. CDR3 in DNA: TGTGCCAGCAGCGCTGAAAAACCGGGACTAGCGGCCACAGATACGCAGTATTTT.

The chain uses TRBV27 and TRBJ2-7; D might be TRBD2 (7 bases). Trimming shortened V by 2 bases and J by 6 bases, and 8 bases separated the two germline ends. The CDR3 runs to 12 residues. Germline CDR1 reads MNHEY; CDR2 reads SMNVEV (reference sequence). In DNA, the CDR3 is TGTGCCAGCAGTTTAAGGGGGGGCGAGCAGTACGTC. It codes for CASSLRGGEQYV.